The source of this T cell receptor (beta chain) is a study of cytomegalovirus exposure and HLA in healthy donors listed by TCRdb under 2017. For context, the study as a whole: According to an earlier analysis of 450 to 650 of the donors, about 180 million T cells yielded 90 million to 130 million unique TCR beta sequences and about 300 Gb of sequence data. Among about 400 genotyped donors of the cohort, an average of roughly 230,000 unique TCR beta nucleotide sequences was sequenced per donor, of which 15% to 20% were non-productive. In a later analysis, previously published TCR beta repertoires from more than 500 donors were re-analyzed and high-resolution HLA genotyping was added so that TCR occurrence patterns could be studied. The genetic ancestry cluster associated with self-reported Caucasian donors included 65% to 90% of the roughly 400 genotyped donors. Along with the approximately 620-subject first cohort, a separate validation cohort of around 110 different subjects was used. Donor age, sex, ethnicity and CMV serostatus were compiled together with the repertoire data. All discovery cohort repertoires had been generated on a single sequencing platform. The study was designed to test whether signatures of past pathogen exposure could be identified by cataloging public T cell receptors. To decide whether each TCR beta V gene segment behaved as functional or pseudogenic, an earlier analysis of fewer than 750 of the donors relied on high-throughput TCR beta sequencing. Because of strong linkage in the cohort, four or five DR-DQ haplotypes were treated as single units for association and clustering. The number of donors typed differed by locus, with roughly 629-640 for A, B, C, DRB1 and DQB1, roughly 550 for DQA1, 606 for DPA1, and 400 to 490 for DPB1. Rather than drawing on any new phenotypic data, the later analysis identified candidate immune exposures from TCR beta sequences and the way those sequences occurred across donors. Both class I and class II loci were covered by HLA typing, at four-digit resolution. The T cell repertoires of 550 to 850 subjects were profiled by immunosequencing and related to cytomegalovirus serostatus. An early release that covered about 600 HLA-typed donors contained about 290 gigabases of sequencing data and about 93 million unique TCR sequences. Genome-wide SNP genotypes for about 55% of the roughly 670 donors were used in a later genetic analysis, which treated that subset as a discovery cohort. The study combined high-throughput TCR immunosequencing, statistical association of individual TCRs with disease status, and machine learning to predict cytomegalovirus infection status. Results and caveats for the whole study, not just this receptor: In a later genetic analysis, a missense DCLRE1C variant was associated with V-gene and J-gene trimming of TCR beta chains, and the association was replicated in an independent cohort. In this cohort, only TCR beta chains were sequenced, and detectable features were limited by the absence of alpha or paired-chain data. In a later analysis, 15,000 to 20,000 TCR beta sequences were associated with specific HLA alleles at a false discovery rate of 0.05. Linkage disequilibrium might explain the correlated functional status among segregating V segments, but an unknown experimental factor could not be excluded. Across donors, most TCR sequences were observed very rarely, whereas some public TCRs were present in many individuals. Sequencing depth was assumed to be roughly uniform across donors in the presence/absence analyses, though that assumption may not hold. A further reported finding was that TCR beta sequences accurately predicted the HLA-A and HLA-B alleles for most subjects in the first cohort. According to a later analysis, most CMV-associated TCR beta chains appeared to be HLA-restricted, and the HLA associations seemed to be driven largely by CMV exposure. According to a later analysis, parvovirus B19, influenza, CMV and Epstein-Barr virus appeared linked to several top co-occurrence clusters. In a later analysis, HLA-associated TCR beta chains showed more clonal expansion and lower generation probabilities than non-associated chains that were equally common. Broadly in line with IMGT annotations, most TCR beta V segments showed up in productive rearrangements about 87% or about 30% of the time in an earlier analysis of 587 of the donors. The 87-base-pair reads could not distinguish some IMGT-functional V segments, including TRBV6-2 and TRBV6-3, so those segments were excluded. When HLA alleles, especially DR and DQ, strongly co-occurred, TCR associations were difficult to assign to individual alleles. The classifier was reported to diagnose cytomegalovirus status with high specificity and sensitivity in both the original cohort and the validation cohort. A cluster of highly shared sequence variants was judged likely to represent a technical artifact of the sequencing pipeline. Because HLA typing was missing for some donors at each locus, association tests included only the typed subset. In a later analysis, TCR association rates were found to vary across HLA loci, with the most associated TCRs seen for DRB1 alleles and the fewest for HLA-C alleles. According to a later genetic analysis, donors in an Asian-associated ancestry cluster had fewer N-insertions in productive TCRs than the roughly 670-donor mean. Because counts were too low, fewer than 20 rarely observed V segments, including chromosome 9 orphons, were excluded from the earlier analysis of around 590 of the donors. The authors suggested that the approach could potentially be extended to other disease states and immunological phenotypes. Three of the identified cytomegalovirus-associated TCR beta chains were confirmed in vitro to be specific for cytomegalovirus antigens. The study gave a list of about 170 TCR beta chains associated with cytomegalovirus. The only immune exposure information available for the cohort was CMV serostatus.

The cohort consisted of some 730 healthy bone marrow donors. All cohort members were sampled while nominally healthy, although unrecorded immune exposures were likely present. The donor tested CMV seropositive, placing the donor among the 290 or so seropositive members of the cohort. Each donor provided a peripheral blood sample, and peripheral blood mononuclear cells were used for TCR beta sequencing. The Qiagen DNeasy Blood Extraction Kit was used to extract genomic DNA from the blood cell samples. The library was obtained by the immunoSEQ multiplex PCR assay. For the multiplex PCR, a mixture combining 60 forward primers for TCR Vbeta segments and 13 reverse primers for TCR Jbeta segments was used. Amplification of the CDR3 region of rearranged TCR beta genes was performed with a multiplex PCR assay on genomic DNA. On the Illumina HiSeq System, the amplified TCR beta libraries were sequenced as 87-base-pair reads. The paper's processing steps were these. In a later analysis, roughly 80 million unique TCR beta chains were counted across the 650 to 750 repertoires, and roughly 11 million of these chains were shared by at least two donors. A nearest-neighbor algorithm error-corrected the raw reads and collapsed the reads into unique sequences, merging closely related sequences to remove PCR and sequencing errors. CDR3 sequences were aligned to IMGT reference sequences to assign V, D and J gene segments. Each retained sequence needed at least a six-nucleotide match to both a V gene segment and a J gene segment. Rearrangements were classified as productive when the CDR3 lacked stop codons and remained in frame with V and J, and all other rearrangements were classified as non-productive. CDR3 was defined by IMGT convention, running from the second conserved V-encoded cysteine to the conserved J-encoded phenylalanine. In an earlier analysis of 550 to 650 of the donors, sequences lacking an unambiguous match to a single V gene segment were excluded. An earlier analysis of fewer than 650 of the donors classified V segments as functional when productive rearrangements were above 56.7% and as segregating when the standard deviation between donors was above 5%. A statistical classification framework was built for diagnosing cytomegalovirus status from the catalog of TCR beta chain sequences. In a later analysis, TCR nucleotide sequences were compared against IMGT/GENE-DB human TR gene sequences so that V and J genes could be assigned. The TCRdist pipeline was used in a later analysis to assign CDR3 sequences and most-parsimonious VDJ recombination scenarios. In a later analysis, every TCR beta chain was defined by the combination of its CDR3 amino acid sequence and its V-gene family, and reads without a unique V-gene family were dropped. A later analysis removed roughly 590 highly shared, low-generation-probability nucleotide sequences to deal with suspected cross-contamination and a sequencing artifact. In a later analysis, a clonal expansion index was calculated for each public chain from normalized within-repertoire ranks of inferred template counts. In a later analysis, generation probabilities were computed with a VDJ recombination model fitted to out-of-frame rearrangements, and the resulting probabilities were checked against IGoR. Hypergeometric tests were used in a later analysis to score TCR-TCR, TCR-HLA and TCR-CMV co-occurrence, with a repertoire-size bias correction applied to the TCR pairs. False discovery rates were estimated in a later analysis by permuting HLA or CMV assignments 20 times. In a later analysis, co-occurring TCRs were grouped using DBSCAN, and TCRdist sequence similarity was added for clustering within HLA-allele-positive subsets. Repertoires with fewer than 30,000 or more than 120,000 public chains were left out of co-occurrence clustering, as were about five repertoires with anomalous nucleotide sharing. TCRdb took this table from immuneACCESS and kept in-frame rearrangements with V and J called. Such tables lack part of the clones; where checked against another copy, unresolved V genes explain under half of the gap, and the rest is unexplained. The V and J calls and clone size are taken from that table; D and trimming were inferred from the DNA. The table for this sample lists more than 90,000 clones; around 81% of them were counted only once. The ten largest clones capture around 4.2% of the sample.

At the junction V is shortened by 10 bases and J by 9 bases, with 19 bases in between. CDR1 and CDR2 were assigned from the germline V gene (reference sequence) as MNHNY and SVGAGI. There are 13 amino acids in the CDR3, from cysteine to phenylalanine inclusive. Only the CDR3 region is kept as DNA, spanning 39 bases read in frame from base 1. A note on this clone: Its antigen remains unidentified. It has no much larger one-base neighbor in the sample; base qualities were not kept.

This sequence was found in a woman in her 70s in good health and CMV-seropositive. This chain joins TRBV6-6 to TRBJ2-1; the best D guess is TRBD2, with 6 bases matching. The sequenced material came from PBMCs. DNA sequence: TGTGCCACTGGGGAGGCGATCTCAGGTGAGCAGTTCTTC. It specifies CATGEAISGEQFF.